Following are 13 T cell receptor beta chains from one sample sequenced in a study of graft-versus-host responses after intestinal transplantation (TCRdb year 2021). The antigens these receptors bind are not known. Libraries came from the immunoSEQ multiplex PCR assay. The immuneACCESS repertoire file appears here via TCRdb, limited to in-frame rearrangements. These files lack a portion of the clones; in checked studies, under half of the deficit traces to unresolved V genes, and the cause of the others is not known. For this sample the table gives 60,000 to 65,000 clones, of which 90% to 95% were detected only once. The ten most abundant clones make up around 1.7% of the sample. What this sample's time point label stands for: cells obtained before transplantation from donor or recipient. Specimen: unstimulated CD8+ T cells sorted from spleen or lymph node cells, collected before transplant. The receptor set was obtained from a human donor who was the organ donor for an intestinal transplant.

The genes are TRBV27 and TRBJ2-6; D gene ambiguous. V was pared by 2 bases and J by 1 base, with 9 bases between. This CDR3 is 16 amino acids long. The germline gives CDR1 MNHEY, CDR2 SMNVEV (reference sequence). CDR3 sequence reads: CASSLGLESGANVLTF. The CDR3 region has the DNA TGTGCCAGCAGTTTAGGTCTGGAGTCTGGGGCCAACGTCCTGACTTTC.

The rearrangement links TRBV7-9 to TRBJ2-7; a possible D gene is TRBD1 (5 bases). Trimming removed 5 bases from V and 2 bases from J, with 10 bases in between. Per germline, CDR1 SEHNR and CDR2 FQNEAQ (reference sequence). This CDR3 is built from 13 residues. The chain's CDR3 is CASSPTDPYEQYF. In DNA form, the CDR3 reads TGTGCCAGCAGCCCGACAGACCCCTACGAGCAGTACTTC.

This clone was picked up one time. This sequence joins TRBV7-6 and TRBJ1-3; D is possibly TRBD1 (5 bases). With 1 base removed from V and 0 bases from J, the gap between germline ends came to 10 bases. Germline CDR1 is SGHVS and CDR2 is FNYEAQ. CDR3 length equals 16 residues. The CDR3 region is CASSLGGGFSGNTIYF. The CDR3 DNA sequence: TGTGCCAGCAGCTTAGGGGGGGGTTTCTCTGGAAACACCATATATTTT. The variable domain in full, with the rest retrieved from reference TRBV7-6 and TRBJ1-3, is GAGVSQSPRYKVTKRGQDVALRCDPISGHVSLYWYRQALGQGPEFLTYFNYEAQQDKSGLPNDRFSAERPEGSISTLTIQRTEQRDSAMYRCASSLGGGFSGNTIYFGEGSWLTVV.

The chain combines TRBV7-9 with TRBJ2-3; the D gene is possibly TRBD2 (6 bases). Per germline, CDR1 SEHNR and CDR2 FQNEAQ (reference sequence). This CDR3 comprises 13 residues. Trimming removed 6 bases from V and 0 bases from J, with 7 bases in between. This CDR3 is CASRGRSTDTQYF. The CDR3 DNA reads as TGTGCCAGCAGAGGGAGGAGCACAGATACGCAGTATTTT.

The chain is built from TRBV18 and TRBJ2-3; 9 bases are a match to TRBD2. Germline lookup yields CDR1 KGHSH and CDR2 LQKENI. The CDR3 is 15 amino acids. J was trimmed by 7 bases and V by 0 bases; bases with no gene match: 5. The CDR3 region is CASSPPVAGVNTQYF. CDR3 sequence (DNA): TGTGCCAGCTCACCACCGGTAGCGGGAGTGAATACGCAGTATTTT.

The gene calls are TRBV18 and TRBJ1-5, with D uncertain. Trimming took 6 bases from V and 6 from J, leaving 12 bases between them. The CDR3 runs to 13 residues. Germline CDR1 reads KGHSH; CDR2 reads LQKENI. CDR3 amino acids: CASSRHLAQPQHF. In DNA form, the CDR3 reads TGTGCCAGCTCCAGACACCTGGCTCAGCCCCAGCATTTT.

The CDR3 reads CAIRKAATTGELFF. The CDR3 DNA sequence: TGTGCCATCAGGAAAGCCGCTACCACCGGGGAGCTGTTTTTT. The chain has TRBV10-3 and TRBJ2-2; no clear D gene. CDR3 length equals 14 residues. With 6 bases removed from V and 4 bases from J, the gap between germline ends came to 12 bases. The germline gives CDR1 ENHRY, CDR2 SYGVKD.

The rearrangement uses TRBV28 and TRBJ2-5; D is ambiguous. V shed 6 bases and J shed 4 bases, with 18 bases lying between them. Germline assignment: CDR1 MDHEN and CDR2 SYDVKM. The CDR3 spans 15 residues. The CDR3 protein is CASRSPPPMAETQYF. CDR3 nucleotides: TGTGCCAGCAGATCGCCACCTCCGATGGCAGAGACCCAGTACTTC.

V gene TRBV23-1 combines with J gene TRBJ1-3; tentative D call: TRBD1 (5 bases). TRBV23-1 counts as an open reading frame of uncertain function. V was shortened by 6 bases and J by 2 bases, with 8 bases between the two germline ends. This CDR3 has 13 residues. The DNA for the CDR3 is TGCGCCAGCAGGGACATGGCTGGAAACACCATATATTTT. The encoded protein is CASRDMAGNTIYF.

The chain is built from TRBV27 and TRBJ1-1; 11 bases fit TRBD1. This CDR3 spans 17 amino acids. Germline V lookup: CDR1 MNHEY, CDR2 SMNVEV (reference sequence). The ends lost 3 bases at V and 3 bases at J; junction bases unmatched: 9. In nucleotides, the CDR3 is TGTGCCAGCAGTTTCTACCCCGGACAGGGGGCTGACACTGAAGCTTTCTTT. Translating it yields CASSFYPGQGADTEAFF.

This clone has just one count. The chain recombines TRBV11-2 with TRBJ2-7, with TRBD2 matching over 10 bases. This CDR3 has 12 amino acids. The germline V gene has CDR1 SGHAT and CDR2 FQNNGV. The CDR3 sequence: CASSFYSGRTSV. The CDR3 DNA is TGTGCCAGCAGCTTTTATAGCGGGAGGACATCAGTC.

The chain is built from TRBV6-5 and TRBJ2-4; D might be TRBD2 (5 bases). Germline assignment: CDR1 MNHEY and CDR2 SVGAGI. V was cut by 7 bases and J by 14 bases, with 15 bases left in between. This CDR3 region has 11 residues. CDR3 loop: CASIQGPEEYF. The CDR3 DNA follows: TGTGCCAGCATCCAAGGTCCGGAGGAGTACTTC.

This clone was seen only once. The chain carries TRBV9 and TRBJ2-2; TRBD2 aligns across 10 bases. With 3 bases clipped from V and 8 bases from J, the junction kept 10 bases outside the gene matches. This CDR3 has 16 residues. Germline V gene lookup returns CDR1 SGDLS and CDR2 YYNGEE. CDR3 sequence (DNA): TGTGCCAGCAGCGCAGGGGCTAGCGGGAGAAGTGGGGAGCTGTTTTTT. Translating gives CASSAGASGRSGELFF. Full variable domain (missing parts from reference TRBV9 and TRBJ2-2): DSGVTQTPKHLITATGQRVTLRCSPRSGDLSVYWYQQSLDQGLQFLIQYYNGEERAKGNILERFSAQQFPDLHSELNLSSLELGDSALYFCASSAGASGRSGELFFGEGSRLTVL.